This T cell receptor beta chain was recovered during a study of blood T cell repertoires in COVID-19. Trimming shortened V by 0 bases and J by 5 bases, and 6 bases separated the two germline ends. The germline V gene has CDR1 MGHRA and CDR2 YSYEKL. The CDR3 loop spans 13 amino acids. Per the authors' pipeline: It was from reference gene primer amplification that nucleated cell counts were estimated. Profiling relied on immunoSEQ multiplex PCR, and the TCRdb table lists in-frame clones only, not all of them. The DNA was the basis for D and trimming; V, J and clone size are from that table. The table includes approximately 240,000 clones, about 89% detected once.

The V gene is TRBV4-1, the J gene TRBJ2-3; D remains ambiguous. The sample taken for sequencing was PBMCs or T cells enriched from blood (not recorded which). The clonotype comes from a woman younger than 35 who had recovered from COVID-19. DNA for the CDR3: TGCGCCAGCAGCCAAGAATCTAAAGATACGCAGTATTTT. Its protein is CASSQESKDTQYF.